The rows below give T cell receptor beta chains drawn from one sample of a study of Tregs in tolerant kidney transplant recipients. Profiled with immunoSEQ multiplex PCR; TCRdb holds only in-frame clones, not every one. This table has 90,000 or so clones, 93% appearing once. Here the sequenced sample was CD4+ T cells from blood (PBMCs), taken 12 months after the transplant. The origin of the receptors is a human patient who received a combined kidney and bone marrow transplant. Certain T cells may be donor cells from the graft. The conserved cysteine and the conserved F or W are not part of the CDR3 here. D genes are given only for firm matches.

j_call cdr3_length d_call v_call cdr3_aa
TRBJ1-6 14 TRBD1 TRBV4-3 ASSQDTGGFTPPLH
TRBJ2-7 13 - TRBV5-1 ASSFLAGTGAEQY
TRBJ2-2 14 - TRBV18 ASSPSAAKNTGELF
TRBJ2-5 13 - TRBV6-5 ASSSFLGGSETQY
TRBJ1-1 13 - TRBV6-1 ASSEVGGLNTEAF
TRBJ2-5 12 - TRBV19 ASTSRRGAETQY
TRBJ2-1 11 - TRBV7-2 ASSFRDYNEQF
TRBJ2-4 11 TRBD1 TRBV7-8 ASSASGTGRFY
TRBJ2-7 12 TRBD2 TRBV5-4 ASSPGLAKYEQY
TRBJ2-5 14 - TRBV4-1 ASSPSSLRRGETQY
TRBJ1-1 12 - TRBV7-9 ASTWQVLNTEAF
TRBJ2-7 14 - TRBV9 ASSVDLAGSLYEQY
TRBJ1-5 13 - TRBV19 ASSPGWGGNQPQH
TRBJ2-2 15 - TRBV5-8 ASSRSYSTANTGELF
TRBJ1-3 14 TRBD1 TRBV18 ASSPGQDLSGNTIY
TRBJ1-1 11 - TRBV7-8 ASSSGEGTEAF
TRBJ1-1 11 - TRBV11-3 AVARDYNTEAF
TRBJ2-3 12 - TRBV4-3 ASSQEGGADTQY
TRBJ2-2 14 TRBD2 TRBV6-6 ASSYQLAGGGGELF
TRBJ2-6 12 - TRBV5-1 ASSYISGANVLT
TRBJ2-7 14 TRBD1 TRBV5-1 ASSSAPGQGAREQY
TRBJ2-2 14 TRBD1 TRBV14 ASSHNDRAKTGELF
TRBJ1-1 11 - TRBV2 ASSEFGGTEAF
TRBJ2-1 14 - TRBV18 ASSPLQGSDFNEQF
TRBJ2-7 11 - TRBV29-1 SVERLSAYEQY
TRBJ1-2 12 - TRBV29-1 SAGWAELNYGYT